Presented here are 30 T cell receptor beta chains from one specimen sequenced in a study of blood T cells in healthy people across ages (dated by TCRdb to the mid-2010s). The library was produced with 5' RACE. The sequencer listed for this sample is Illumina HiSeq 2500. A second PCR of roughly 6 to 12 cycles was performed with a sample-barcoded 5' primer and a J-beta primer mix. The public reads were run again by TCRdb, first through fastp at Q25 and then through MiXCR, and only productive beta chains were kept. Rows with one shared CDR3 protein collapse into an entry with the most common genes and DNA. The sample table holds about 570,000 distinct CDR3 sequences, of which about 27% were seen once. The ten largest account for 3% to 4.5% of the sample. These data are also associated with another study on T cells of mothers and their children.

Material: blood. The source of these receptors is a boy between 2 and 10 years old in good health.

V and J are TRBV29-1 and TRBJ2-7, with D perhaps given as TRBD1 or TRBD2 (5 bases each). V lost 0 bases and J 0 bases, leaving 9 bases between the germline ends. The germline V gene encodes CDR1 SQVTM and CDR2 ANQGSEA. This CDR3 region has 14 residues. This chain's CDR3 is CSVEDPGTSYEQYF. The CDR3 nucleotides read TGCAGCGTTGAAGATCCCGGGACCTCCTACGAGCAGTACTTC.

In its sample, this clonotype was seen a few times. The CDR3 region is CASSPATGRGYTF. DNA for the CDR3: TGTGCCAGCAGTCCCGCGACAGGGAGGGGCTACACCTTC. This sequence joins TRBV12-3 or TRBV12-4 and TRBJ1-2, with 7 bases that match TRBD1. The CDR3 is 13 residues long. Trimming cost V 5 bases and J 8 bases; bases outside gene matches: 8.

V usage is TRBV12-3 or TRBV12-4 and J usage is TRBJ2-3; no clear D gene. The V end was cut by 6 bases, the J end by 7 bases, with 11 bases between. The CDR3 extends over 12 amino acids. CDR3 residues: CASSPLPYTQYF. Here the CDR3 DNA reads TGTGCCAGCAGCCCCCTACCGTATACGCAGTATTTT.

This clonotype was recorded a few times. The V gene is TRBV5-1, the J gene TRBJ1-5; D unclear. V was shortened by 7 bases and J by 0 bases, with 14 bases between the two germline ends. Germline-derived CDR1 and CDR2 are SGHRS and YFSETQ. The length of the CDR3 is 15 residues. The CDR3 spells CASSPGEYSNQPQHF. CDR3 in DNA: TGCGCCAGCTCACCCGGGGAATATAGCAATCAGCCCCAGCATTTT.

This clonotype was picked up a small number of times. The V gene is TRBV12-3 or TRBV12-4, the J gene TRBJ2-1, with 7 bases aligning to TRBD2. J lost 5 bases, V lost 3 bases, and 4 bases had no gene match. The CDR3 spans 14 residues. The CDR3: CASSLRAGDNEQFF. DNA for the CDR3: TGTGCCAGCAGTTTGAGGGCGGGAGACAATGAGCAGTTCTTC.

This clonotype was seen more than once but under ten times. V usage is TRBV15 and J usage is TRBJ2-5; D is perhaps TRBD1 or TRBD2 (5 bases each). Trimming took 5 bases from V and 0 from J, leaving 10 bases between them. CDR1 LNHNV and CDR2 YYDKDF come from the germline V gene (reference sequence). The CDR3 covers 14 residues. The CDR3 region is CATSERGDQETQYF. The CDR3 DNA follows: TGTGCCACCAGCGAGAGAGGGGACCAAGAGACCCAGTACTTC. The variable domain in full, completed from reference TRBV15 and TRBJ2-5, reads DAMVIQNPRYQVTQFGKPVTLSCSQTLNHNVMYWYQQKSSQAPKLLFHYYDKDFNNEADTPDNFQSRRPNTSFCFLDIRSPGLGDTAMYLCATSERGDQETQYFGPGTRLLVL.

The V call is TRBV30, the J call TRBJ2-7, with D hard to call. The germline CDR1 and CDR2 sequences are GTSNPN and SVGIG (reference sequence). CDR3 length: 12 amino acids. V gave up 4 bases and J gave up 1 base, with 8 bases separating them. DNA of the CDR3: TGTGCCTGGATGTCGGGTTCCTACGAGCAGTACTTC. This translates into CAWMSGSYEQYF.

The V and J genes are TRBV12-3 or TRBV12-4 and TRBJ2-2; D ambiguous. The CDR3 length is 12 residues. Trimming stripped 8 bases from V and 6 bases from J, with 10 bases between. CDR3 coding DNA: TGTGCCAGCGTCCTAGTGCCCGGGGAGCTGTTTTTT. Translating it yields CASVLVPGELFF.

The CDR3 DNA reads TGTGCCAGCTCACCACCGGGCGGGCAGAAGTACACTGAAGCTTTCTTT. This translates into CASSPPGGQKYTEAFF. This chain connects TRBV18 to TRBJ1-1; D not resolved. Trimming cost V 0 bases and J 3 bases, with 14 bases left between them. The CDR3 has 16 residues. The germline V gene has CDR1 KGHSH and CDR2 LQKENI.

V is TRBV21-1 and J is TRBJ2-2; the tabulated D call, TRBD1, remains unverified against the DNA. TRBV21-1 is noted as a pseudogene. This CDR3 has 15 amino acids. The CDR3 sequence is CASSNWDIGTGELFF. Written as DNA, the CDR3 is TGTGCCAGCAGCAACTGGGACATTGGCACCGGGGAGCTGTTTTTT.

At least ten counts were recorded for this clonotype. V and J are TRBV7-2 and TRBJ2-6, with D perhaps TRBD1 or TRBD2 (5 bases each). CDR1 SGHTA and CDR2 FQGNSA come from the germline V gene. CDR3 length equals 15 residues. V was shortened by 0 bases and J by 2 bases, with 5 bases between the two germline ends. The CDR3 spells CASSLAGAGANVLTF. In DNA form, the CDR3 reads TGTGCCAGCAGCTTAGCGGGGGCTGGGGCCAACGTCCTGACTTTC.

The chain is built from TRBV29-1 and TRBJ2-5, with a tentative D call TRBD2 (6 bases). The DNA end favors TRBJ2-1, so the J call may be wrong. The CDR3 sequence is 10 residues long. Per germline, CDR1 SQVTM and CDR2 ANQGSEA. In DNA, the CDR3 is TGCAGCGTGATCCTAGCGCAGCAGTTCTTC. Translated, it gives CSVILAQQFF.

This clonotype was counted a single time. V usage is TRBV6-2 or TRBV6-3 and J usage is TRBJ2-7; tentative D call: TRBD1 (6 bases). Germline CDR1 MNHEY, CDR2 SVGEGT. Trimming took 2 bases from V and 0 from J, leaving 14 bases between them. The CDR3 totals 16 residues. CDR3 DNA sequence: TGTGCCAGCAGTTACGAGGGACACCGGAGCTCCTACGAGCAGTACTTC. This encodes CASSYEGHRSSYEQYF.

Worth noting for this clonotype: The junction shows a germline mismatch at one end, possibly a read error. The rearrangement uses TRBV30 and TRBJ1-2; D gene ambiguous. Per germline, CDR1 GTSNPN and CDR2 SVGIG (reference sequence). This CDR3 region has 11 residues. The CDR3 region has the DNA TGTGCCAGGAGTGGTGGGATTGGCTACACCTTC. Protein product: CARSGGIGYTF.

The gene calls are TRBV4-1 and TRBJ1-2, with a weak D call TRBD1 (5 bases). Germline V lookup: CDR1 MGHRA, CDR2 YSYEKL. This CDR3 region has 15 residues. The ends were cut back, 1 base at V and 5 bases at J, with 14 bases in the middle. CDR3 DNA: TGCGCCAGCAGCCAAGTTCCCTGGGGGAGTTATGGCTACACCTTC. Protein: CASSQVPWGSYGYTF.

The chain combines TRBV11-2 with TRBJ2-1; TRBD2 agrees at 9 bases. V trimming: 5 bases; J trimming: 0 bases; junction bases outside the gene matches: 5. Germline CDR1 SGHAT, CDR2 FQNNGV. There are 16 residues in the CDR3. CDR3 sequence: CASSASGVYSYNEQFF. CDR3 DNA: TGTGCCAGCAGCGCTAGCGGGGTCTACTCCTACAATGAGCAGTTCTTC.

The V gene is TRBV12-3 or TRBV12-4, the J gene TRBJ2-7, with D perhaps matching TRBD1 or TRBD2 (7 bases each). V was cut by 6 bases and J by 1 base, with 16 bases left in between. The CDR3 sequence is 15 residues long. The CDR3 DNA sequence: TGTGCCAGCAGGGAGGGGGCTAGCGGATCCTACGAGCAGTACTTC. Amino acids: CASREGASGSYEQYF.

The CDR3 region is CATSRERLAGRETQYF. The CDR3 DNA reads TGTGCCACCAGCAGAGAACGCCTAGCGGGGAGAGAGACCCAGTACTTC. This chain links TRBV15 with TRBJ2-5; 9 positions match TRBD2. The CDR3 has 16 amino acids. The junction had 6 bases not matched to a gene; V was cut back by 0 bases and J by 4 bases. The germline V gene has CDR1 LNHNV and CDR2 YYDKDF (reference sequence).

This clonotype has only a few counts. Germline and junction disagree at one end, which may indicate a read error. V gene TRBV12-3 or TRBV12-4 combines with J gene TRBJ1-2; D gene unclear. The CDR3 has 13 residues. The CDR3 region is CAGSAGVNYGYTF. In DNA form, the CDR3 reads TGTGCCGGCAGTGCTGGGGTTAACTATGGCTACACCTTC.

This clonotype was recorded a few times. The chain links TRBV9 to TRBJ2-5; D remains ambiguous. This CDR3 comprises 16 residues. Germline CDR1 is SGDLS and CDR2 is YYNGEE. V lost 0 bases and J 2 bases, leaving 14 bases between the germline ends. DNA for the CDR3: TGTGCCAGCAGCGTAGAACAGAACATTTTTCAAGAGACCCAGTACTTC. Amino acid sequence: CASSVEQNIFQETQYF.

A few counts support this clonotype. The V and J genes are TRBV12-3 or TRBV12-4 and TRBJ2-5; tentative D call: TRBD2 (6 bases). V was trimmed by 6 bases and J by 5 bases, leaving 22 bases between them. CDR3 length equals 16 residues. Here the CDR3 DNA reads TGTGCCAGCAGGGGAGGAGGTAGCAGCTGGGAGGAGACCCAGTACTTC. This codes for CASRGGGSSWEETQYF.

The CDR3, as DNA: TGTGCCAGCAGTTTGGTAGGGGCGGGAGATACGCAGTATTTT. Translated, it gives CASSLVGAGDTQYF. The V gene is TRBV12-3 or TRBV12-4, the J gene TRBJ2-3; tentatively, D is TRBD1 or TRBD2 (5 bases each). The CDR3 runs 14 residues. With 3 bases removed from V and 5 bases from J, the gap between germline ends came to 12 bases.

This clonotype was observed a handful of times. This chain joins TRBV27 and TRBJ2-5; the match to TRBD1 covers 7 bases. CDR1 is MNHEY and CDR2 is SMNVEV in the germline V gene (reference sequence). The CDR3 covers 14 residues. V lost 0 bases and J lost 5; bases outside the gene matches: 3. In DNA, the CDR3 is TGTGCCAGCAGTTTATCCACAGGGGCTGAGACCCAGTACTTC. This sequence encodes CASSLSTGAETQYF.

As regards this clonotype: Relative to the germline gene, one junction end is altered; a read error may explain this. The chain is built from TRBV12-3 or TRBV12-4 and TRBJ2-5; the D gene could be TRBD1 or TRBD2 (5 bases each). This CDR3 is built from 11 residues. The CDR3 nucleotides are TGTGCCAGCAGTTTCGCCGGGACCTTAAATTTC. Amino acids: CASSFAGTLNF.

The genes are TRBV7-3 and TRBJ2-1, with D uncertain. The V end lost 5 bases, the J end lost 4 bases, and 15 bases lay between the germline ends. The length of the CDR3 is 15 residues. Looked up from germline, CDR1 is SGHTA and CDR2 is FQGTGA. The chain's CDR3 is CASSVDWVPYNEQFF. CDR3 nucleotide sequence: TGTGCCAGCAGCGTCGACTGGGTACCTTACAATGAGCAGTTCTTC.

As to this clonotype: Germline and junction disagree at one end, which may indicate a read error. CDR3: CASAQQGRTEAFF. CDR3 nucleotides: TGTGCCAGCGCACAACAGGGGCGGACTGAGGCTTTCTTT. This rearrangement joins TRBV18 to TRBJ1-1, with 7 bases matching TRBD1. CDR3 length equals 13 residues. Germline values: CDR1 KGHSH, CDR2 LQKENI.

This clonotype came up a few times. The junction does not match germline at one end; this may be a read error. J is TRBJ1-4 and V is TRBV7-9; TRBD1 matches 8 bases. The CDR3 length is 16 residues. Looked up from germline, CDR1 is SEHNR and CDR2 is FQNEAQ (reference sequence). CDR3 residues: CASSSNARGLKEKLLF. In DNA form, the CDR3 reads TGTGCCAGCAGCTCGAACGCCAGGGGGCTTAAGGAAAAACTGCTTTTT.

The CDR3 here is CATSGQPAYEQYF. CDR3 DNA sequence: TGTGCCACCAGCGGACAGCCGGCGTACGAGCAGTACTTC. The chain has TRBV24-1 and TRBJ2-7; a weak D match, TRBD1 (6 bases). Germline lookup yields CDR1 KGHDR and CDR2 SFDVKD. This CDR3 spans 13 amino acids. The V end was cut by 7 bases, the J end by 4 bases, with 13 bases between.

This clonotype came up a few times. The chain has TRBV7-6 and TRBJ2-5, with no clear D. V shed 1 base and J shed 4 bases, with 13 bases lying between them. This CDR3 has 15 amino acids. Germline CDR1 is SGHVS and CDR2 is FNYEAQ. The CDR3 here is CASSLDFSTGETQYF. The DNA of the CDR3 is TGTGCCAGCAGCTTAGATTTCTCTACCGGAGAGACCCAGTACTTC.

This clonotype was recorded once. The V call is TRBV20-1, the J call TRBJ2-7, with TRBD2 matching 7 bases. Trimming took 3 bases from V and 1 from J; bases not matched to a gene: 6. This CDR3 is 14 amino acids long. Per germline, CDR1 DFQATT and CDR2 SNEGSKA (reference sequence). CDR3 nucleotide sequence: TGCAGTGCTAGGGAGGGGAGGGGATCCTACGAGCAGTACTTC. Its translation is CSAREGRGSYEQYF.